This T cell receptor beta chain came from a study of cytomegalovirus exposure and HLA in healthy donors. 60 Vbeta and 13 Jbeta primers were used in PCR. Sequencing was performed with immunoSEQ multiplex PCR; in TCRdb, only in-frame clones are kept and a portion is missing. The table lists more than 150,000 clones, around 80% of them singletons. The receptor was isolated from a woman between 18 and 30 years old in good health and CMV-seronegative. Sequenced: PBMCs.

CDR3 nucleotide sequence: TGTGCCAGCAGCCAAGAACTGGGAGGCTATGGCTACACCTTC. Translated: CASSQELGGYGYTF. The V and J genes are TRBV14 and TRBJ1-2; D is uncertain. The CDR3 totals 14 residues. V lost 0 bases and J lost 4, with 9 bases in between. Germline V gene lookup returns CDR1 SGHDN and CDR2 FVKESK.